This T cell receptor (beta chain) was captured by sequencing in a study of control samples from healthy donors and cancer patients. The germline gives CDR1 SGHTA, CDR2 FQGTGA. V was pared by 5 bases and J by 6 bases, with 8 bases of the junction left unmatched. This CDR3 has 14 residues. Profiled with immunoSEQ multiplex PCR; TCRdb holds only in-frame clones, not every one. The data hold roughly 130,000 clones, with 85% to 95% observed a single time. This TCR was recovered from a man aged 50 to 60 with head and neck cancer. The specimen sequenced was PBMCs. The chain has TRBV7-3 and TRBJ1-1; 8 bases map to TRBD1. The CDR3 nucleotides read TGTGCCAGCAGCACAGGACAGGGAGCCGCTGAAGCTTTCTTT. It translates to CASSTGQGAAEAFF.